The source of this T cell receptor (beta chain) is a study of T cells in Graves' hyperthyroidism and ophthalmopathy. Trimming stripped 2 bases from V and 1 base from J, with 8 bases between. CDR1 GTSNPN and CDR2 SVGIG come from the germline V gene (reference sequence). This CDR3 spans 13 amino acids. This clonotype was seen many times. Amplified TCR beta CDR3 regions came from RNA transcripts. The TCR CDR3 first-round RT-PCR relied on the HTBI primer set. TCRdb fed the multiplex PCR reads into MiXCR, producing one record per CDR3 protein. The sample lists some 350,000 distinct CDR3 sequences, 20% to 25% seen once, with around four fifths in the top ten. It was uncontrolled infection, other autoimmune disease, pregnancy or lactation that excluded patients.

The sequenced material came from blood. The clonotype originates from a man between 45 and 60 years old with Graves' hyperthyroidism. J is TRBJ1-1 and V is TRBV30; D is ambiguous. CDR3 sequence reads: CAWSIGRNTEAFF. The CDR3 DNA reads TGTGCCTGGAGTATAGGGCGGAACACTGAAGCTTTCTTT.